This passage covers 26 T cell receptor beta chains from one sample sequenced in a study of neoadjuvant anti-PD-1 for oral cavity cancer. Produced via immunoSEQ multiplex PCR; TCRdb's table is partial and in-frame only. Seen here are tens of thousands of clones, roughly three quarters observed once, and the top ten hold 2% to 3%. The sequences come from PBMCs, collected before nivolumab (anti-PD-1) treatment. The source of these receptors is a person between 40 and 79 years old with oral cavity squamous cell carcinoma.

This clone was seen just once. J is TRBJ2-2 and V is TRBV6-1, with D maybe TRBD2 (6 bases). Germline lookup yields CDR1 MNHNS and CDR2 SASEGT. This CDR3 is built from 16 residues. V dropped 3 bases and J dropped 7 bases, with 18 bases sitting between them. CDR3 bases: TGTGCCAGCAGTGACGCAGGAACTAGCTTTCTCGGGGAGCTGTTTTTT. Translating gives CASSDAGTSFLGELFF.

The chain has TRBV4-1 and TRBJ2-7; D possibly corresponds to TRBD1 (6 bases). The germline V and J ends were trimmed by 4 bases and 2 bases, with 15 bases remaining between them. The CDR3 consists of 15 residues. Germline assignment: CDR1 MGHRA and CDR2 YSYEKL. The CDR3 region is CASSLQNGQTYEQYF. For the CDR3, the DNA is TGCGCCAGCAGCCTACAGAATGGACAGACCTACGAGCAGTACTTC.

This clone was detected once. This chain links TRBV25-1 with TRBJ2-7; 10 nucleotides agree with TRBD1. The CDR3 length is 13 residues. The junction had 1 base not matched to a gene; V was cut back by 6 bases and J by 2 bases. Germline-derived CDR1 and CDR2 are MGHDK and SYGVNS. CDR3: CASRDRGAYEQYF. CDR3 DNA sequence: TGTGCCAGCAGGGACAGGGGGGCCTACGAGCAGTACTTC.

This chain joins TRBV5-1 and TRBJ2-3; D tentatively reads TRBD1 or TRBD2 (5 bases each). CDR3 length equals 16 residues. V was pared by 0 bases and J by 3 bases, with 14 bases between. The germline V gene encodes CDR1 SGHRS and CDR2 YFSETQ. CDR3 in DNA: TGCGCCAGCAGCTTGGATCCAGGGAGAAGGACAGATACGCAGTATTTT. Protein sequence: CASSLDPGRRTDTQYF.

The CDR3 loop is CASSRQGLAKNIQYF. CDR3 nucleotide sequence: TGTGCCAGCAGTAGACAGGGTCTAGCCAAAAACATTCAGTACTTC. The chain recombines TRBV2 with TRBJ2-4, with 7 bases identical to TRBD1. V shed 5 bases and J 0 bases; nucleotides not matched to a gene: 4. Germline-derived CDR1 and CDR2 are SNHLY and FYNNEI. The length of the CDR3 is 15 residues.

The chain joins TRBV18 to TRBJ1-1; no clear D. This CDR3 is built from 12 residues. Germline CDR1 KGHSH, CDR2 LQKENI. The V end was cut by 4 bases, the J end by 1 base, with 4 bases between. CDR3 sequence reads: CASSLQNTEAFF. In DNA form, the CDR3 reads TGTGCCAGCTCACTACAGAACACTGAAGCTTTCTTT.

V and J are TRBV5-1 and TRBJ2-7; D gene unclear. In germline, CDR1 is SGHRS, CDR2 YFSETQ. The length of the CDR3 is 13 residues. Trimming pared 2 bases from V and 5 bases from J, leaving 11 bases between. Here the CDR3 DNA reads TGCGCCAGCAGCTTATGGGATTTGGACGAGCAGTACTTC. This encodes CASSLWDLDEQYF. The entire variable domain, with the rest obtained from reference TRBV5-1 and TRBJ2-7, is as follows: KAGVTQTPRYLIKTRGQQVTLSCSPISGHRSVSWYQQTPGQGLQFLFEYFSETQRNKGNFPGRFSGRQFSNSRSEMNVSTLELGDSALYLCASSLWDLDEQYFGPGTRLTVT.

The chain carries TRBV6-5 and TRBJ1-1; D not resolved. Germline values: CDR1 MNHEY, CDR2 SVGAGI. The V end lost 4 bases, the J end lost 4 bases, and 10 bases lay between the germline ends. The CDR3 loop spans 13 amino acids. The CDR3 nucleotides read TGTGCCAGCAGTTCCATGACTGGCACTGAAGCTTTCTTT. Amino acid sequence: CASSSMTGTEAFF.

The chain carries TRBV6-1 and TRBJ1-2; no clear D gene. CDR1 MNHNS and CDR2 SASEGT come from the germline V gene. The length of the CDR3 is 11 residues. The germline V and J ends were trimmed by 3 bases and 7 bases, with 6 bases remaining between them. CDR3 amino acids: CASSEWGGYTF. In DNA, the CDR3 is TGTGCCAGCAGTGAGTGGGGTGGCTACACCTTC.

Only one count was recorded for this clone. The V and J genes are TRBV6-4 and TRBJ1-5; D remains unclear. The CDR3 is 13 amino acids. Germline V gene sequence: CDR1 MRHNA, CDR2 SNTAGT. V lost 6 bases and J lost 3, with 9 bases in between. In nucleotides, the CDR3 is TGTGCCAGCAGCCTTGACGCCAATCAGCCCCAGCATTTT. It encodes CASSLDANQPQHF.

Ten or more counts support this clone. The chain couples TRBV15 to TRBJ2-7; D may be TRBD1 (6 bases). V shed 0 bases and J shed 4 bases, with 10 bases lying between them. This CDR3 is built from 14 residues. Germline V gene lookup returns CDR1 LNHNV and CDR2 YYDKDF (reference sequence). CDR3 region: CATSRDQGWYEQYF. CDR3 DNA: TGTGCCACCAGCAGAGATCAGGGGTGGTACGAGCAGTACTTC.

This clone showed up just a few times. The chain couples TRBV5-6 to TRBJ1-6, with 11 bases lining up with TRBD1. The CDR3 runs 15 residues. Germline assignment: CDR1 SGHDT and CDR2 YYEEEE. Trimming removed 4 bases from V and 8 bases from J; junction bases left unmatched: 5. The CDR3 region is CASSRTGGLDSPLHF. DNA of the CDR3: TGTGCCAGCAGCCGGACAGGGGGCCTAGATTCACCCCTCCACTTT.

V and J are TRBV25-1 and TRBJ1-4, with D uncertain. The CDR3 covers 11 residues. V lost 6 bases to trimming and J lost 4 bases, with 3 bases between them. CDR1 is MGHDK, CDR2 SYGVNS, per germline. CDR3 DNA sequence: TGTGCCAGCAGAAATAATGAAAAACTGTTTTTT. The encoded protein is CASRNNEKLFF.

The chain has TRBV2 and TRBJ1-5; D unclear. The V gene's germline CDR1 is SNHLY and CDR2 FYNNEI. V lost 3 bases and J 0 bases, leaving 6 bases between the germline ends. The CDR3 totals 14 residues. In DNA form, the CDR3 reads TGTGCCAGCAGTGAGGACGATAGCAATCAGCCCCAGCATTTT. It translates to CASSEDDSNQPQHF. The whole variable domain, remainder taken from reference TRBV2 and TRBJ1-5, is EPEVTQTPSHQVTQMGQEVILRCVPISNHLYFYWYRQILGQKVEFLVSFYNNEISEKSEIFDDQFSVERPDGSNFTLKIRSTKLEDSAMYFCASSEDDSNQPQHFGDGTRLSIL.

The rearrangement links TRBV19 to TRBJ2-7, with unresolved D. Trimming took 4 bases from V and 3 from J, leaving 10 bases between them. The CDR3 loop spans 13 amino acids. Germline V gives CDR1 LNHDA, CDR2 SQIVND (reference sequence). For the CDR3, the DNA is TGTGCCAGTAGTACCCAATTCCACTACGAGCAGTACTTC. This codes for CASSTQFHYEQYF.

In DNA form, the CDR3 reads TGTGCCAGCAGCTACTGGGGGTCCTACGAGCAGTACTTC. Protein product: CASSYWGSYEQYF. The J gene is TRBJ2-7, the V gene TRBV7-6; D assignment may be TRBD1 or TRBD2 (5 bases each). V lost 4 bases and J 1 base, leaving 8 bases between the germline ends. This CDR3 has 13 residues. CDR1 SGHVS and CDR2 FNYEAQ come from the germline V gene.

The rearrangement uses TRBV5-1 and TRBJ2-1; 12 bases align to TRBD1. This CDR3 has 14 amino acids. Germline V gene sequence: CDR1 SGHRS, CDR2 YFSETQ. V gave up 8 bases and J gave up 9 bases; unmatched junction bases: 9. The DNA of the CDR3 is TGCGCCAGTATTTTTGGGACAGGGGGCACTGAGCAGTTCTTC. Translating gives CASIFGTGGTEQFF.

This clone has a single count. This rearrangement joins TRBV10-3 to TRBJ1-6, with D perhaps TRBD1 (5 bases). Germline values: CDR1 ENHRY, CDR2 SYGVKD. The CDR3 sequence is 15 residues long. V was cut by 3 bases and J by 5 bases, with 11 bases left in between. For the CDR3, the DNA is TGTGCCATCAGTGATTTGCAGGGCCATAATTCACCCCTCCACTTT. Translated: CAISDLQGHNSPLHF.

The chain has TRBV12-5 and TRBJ1-3; TRBD1 might be the D (6 bases). The CDR3 spans 14 residues. Germline V gene data show CDR1 as LGHNT and CDR2 as FRNRAP. Trimming stripped 11 bases from V and 2 bases from J, with 16 bases between. The CDR3 reads CASGQSPTGNTIYF. The CDR3 DNA reads as TGTGCTTCTGGACAGTCTCCGACTGGAAACACCATATATTTT.

This chain connects TRBV11-2 to TRBJ1-1, with a possible D match to TRBD1 (5 bases). CDR3 size: 15 residues. The V end lost 3 bases, the J end lost 4 bases, and 15 bases lay between the germline ends. Germline assignment: CDR1 SGHAT and CDR2 FQNNGV. The CDR3 DNA reads as TGTGCCAGCAGCTTCTATGGGGCTGGGGGCACTGAAGCTTTCTTT. Protein: CASSFYGAGGTEAFF.

The chain has TRBV6-6 and TRBJ1-6; D unclear. The CDR3 has 11 residues. The V end was cut by 2 bases, the J end by 14 bases, with 7 bases between. The V gene's germline CDR1 is MNHNY and CDR2 SVGAGI (reference sequence). Here the CDR3 reads CASSYRDALHF. CDR3 nucleotides: TGTGCCAGCAGTTACCGTGATGCCCTCCACTTT.

The CDR3 DNA is TGTGCCAGCAGCTTATATCCGGGACAGGGACACTACGAGCAGTACTTC. Protein sequence: CASSLYPGQGHYEQYF. V gene TRBV7-9 combines with J gene TRBJ2-7; 9 bases are a match to TRBD1. CDR1 is SEHNR and CDR2 is FQNEAQ in the germline V gene (reference sequence). This CDR3 region has 16 residues. The junction had 8 bases not matched to a gene; V was cut back by 2 bases and J by 3 bases.

J is TRBJ2-1 and V is TRBV27; 8 bases align to TRBD2. J gave up 7 bases and V 3 bases, and 8 bases lay outside the gene matches. Germline V gene sequence: CDR1 MNHEY, CDR2 SMNVEV (reference sequence). This CDR3 contains 15 residues. Here the CDR3 reads CASSFLAGSGNEQFF. In nucleotides, the CDR3 is TGTGCCAGCAGTTTCCTAGCGGGTAGTGGGAATGAGCAGTTCTTC.

This chain joins TRBV6-5 and TRBJ1-2; 11 bases are a match to TRBD1. The CDR3 has 15 amino acids. Germline V gene sequence: CDR1 MNHEY, CDR2 SVGAGI. With V trimmed by 2 bases and J by 5 bases, 4 bases remained unmatched. The CDR3: CASSYRTGGLYGYTF. The CDR3 nucleotides are TGTGCCAGCAGTTACCGGACAGGGGGCCTTTATGGCTACACCTTC.

This CDR3 is CASSEETDSYNEQFF. CDR3 bases: TGTGCCAGCAGTGAAGAGACGGATTCCTACAATGAGCAGTTCTTC. This sequence joins TRBV2 and TRBJ2-1, with D uncertain. The CDR3 sequence is 15 residues long. V was trimmed by 1 base and J by 1 base, leaving 8 bases between them. Germline V gives CDR1 SNHLY, CDR2 FYNNEI. The whole variable domain, remainder taken from reference TRBV2 and TRBJ2-1, is EPEVTQTPSHQVTQMGQEVILRCVPISNHLYFYWYRQILGQKVEFLVSFYNNEISEKSEIFDDQFSVERPDGSNFTLKIRSTKLEDSAMYFCASSEETDSYNEQFFGPGTRLTVL.

The chain recombines TRBV5-1 with TRBJ2-3; 8 bases map to TRBD2. Trimming removed 0 bases from V and 1 base from J; junction bases left unmatched: 1. There are 15 residues in the CDR3. Per germline, CDR1 SGHRS and CDR2 YFSETQ. Here the CDR3 DNA reads TGCGCCAGCAGCTTGGCAGCGGGGGGCACAGATACGCAGTATTTT. As protein: CASSLAAGGTDTQYF.